The next 24 T cell receptor beta chains were all read from a single sample in a study of regulatory T cells in long-lasting Graves disease. The time point denotes: newly diagnosed GD, antithyroid drugs for less than 3 months. RNA isolated from PBMCs was used to make the TCR library. Libraries of TCR beta came from iRepertoire HTBI primers plus Arm-PCR of CDR3 regions. In TCRdb, the multiplex PCR reads were re-called with MiXCR into one record per CDR3 protein. The sample consists of 400,000 to 500,000 distinct CDR3 sequences, around 15% of them appearing once. In addition, the sample was reused for a study of T cells in Graves' hyperthyroidism and ophthalmopathy.

The material sequenced was peripheral blood mononuclear cells (PBMCs), taken at new diagnosis, from a patient treated with antithyroid drugs. All receptors come from a woman between 50 and 59 years old with Graves disease.

Many counts were recorded for this clonotype. DNA of the CDR3: TGTGCCAGCAGTACTTTAGCGGGAGGGCCTACTACTTCGAACACCGGGGAGCTGTTTTTT. It encodes CASSTLAGGPTTSNTGELFF. The chain recombines TRBV12-3 or TRBV12-4 with TRBJ2-2; TRBD2 matches 11 bases. The CDR3 totals 20 residues. Trimming cost V 5 bases and J 0 bases; bases outside gene matches: 14.

Many counts were recorded for this clonotype. The chain recombines TRBV20-1 with TRBJ1-2; the D is unclear. The V end was cut by 1 base, the J end by 4 bases, with 7 bases between. The CDR3 consists of 12 residues. Germline CDR1 and CDR2: DFQATT and SNEGSKA (reference sequence). This CDR3 reads CSARAGSYGYTF. In DNA form, the CDR3 reads TGCAGTGCTAGAGCGGGAAGCTATGGCTACACCTTC.

The rearrangement uses TRBV6-1 and TRBJ1-1, with unresolved D. Germline CDR1 reads MNHNS; CDR2 reads SASEGT. The V and J ends lost 7 bases and 3 bases respectively, with 12 bases between them. CDR3 length: 13 amino acids. The CDR3 coding sequence is TGTGCCAGCACCTTTCGCGGTGACACTGAAGCTTTCTTT. Residues: CASTFRGDTEAFF.

This clonotype was seen repeatedly, ten times or more. The CDR3 nucleotides are TGTGCCAGCAGTTCCCGACTAGCGCTTAACACCGGGGAGCTGTTTTTT. Translation: CASSSRLALNTGELFF. The rearrangement joins TRBV12-3 or TRBV12-4 to TRBJ2-2, with 8 bases that match TRBD2. The CDR3 extends over 16 amino acids. Unmatched junction bases numbered 6, after V lost 4 bases and J lost 2 bases.

Comment on this clonotype: A read error is the likely source, as a far larger clone sits one nucleotide away. This chain connects TRBV28 to TRBJ2-7, with a possible D match to TRBD2 (6 bases). V lost 6 bases and J 3 bases, leaving 15 bases between the germline ends. This CDR3 has 14 amino acids. The germline V gene encodes CDR1 MDHEN and CDR2 SYDVKM. CDR3 loop: CASSFGGSIYEQYF. CDR3 coding DNA: TGTGCCAGCAGCTTCGGAGGGAGTATCTACGAGCAGTACTTC.

This clonotype was observed many times. V and J are TRBV2 and TRBJ1-2; the D is unclear. The CDR3 contains 15 residues. V was shortened by 3 bases and J by 6 bases, with 17 bases between the two germline ends. Germline loops: CDR1 SNHLY, CDR2 FYNNEI. Here the CDR3 DNA reads TGTGCCAGCAGTGAGGGCGGCAGTTCAGTTGATGGCTACACCTTC. Its protein product is CASSEGGSSVDGYTF.

This chain uses TRBV29-1 with TRBJ2-2; 11 positions match TRBD1. This CDR3 has 17 amino acids. The germline CDR1 and CDR2 sequences are SQVTM and ANQGSEA. J gave up 4 bases and V 5 bases, and 12 bases lay outside the gene matches. The CDR3 loop reads CSVFLKVDRGPTGELFF. CDR3 in DNA: TGCAGCGTTTTCCTTAAGGTGGACAGGGGGCCCACCGGGGAGCTGTTTTTT.

To note about this clonotype: One base away lies a much larger clone, so this may be a sequencing read error. The chain recombines TRBV6-2 or TRBV6-3 with TRBJ2-7; tentatively, D is TRBD1 (5 bases). This CDR3 region has 14 residues. Germline V CDR1 and CDR2: MNHEY, SVGEGT. DNA for the CDR3: TGTGACAGCAGCTCTGTGGGGCAAAGGTACGAGCAGTACTTC. Protein product: CDSSSVGQRYEQYF.

Comments on this clonotype: A much larger clone is a single base away; this may be a read error. The CDR3 here is CDSSPPWSYRDYGYTF. CDR3 nucleotide sequence: TGTGACAGCAGCCCCCCCTGGAGTTACAGGGACTATGGCTACACCTTC. The chain carries TRBV11-2 and TRBJ1-2, with D possibly matching TRBD1 (6 bases). Per the germline V gene, CDR1 is SGHAT and CDR2 is FQNNGV. This CDR3 has 16 residues.

In this sample, this clonotype turned up many times. The chain recombines TRBV27 with TRBJ1-5, with 10 bases aligning to TRBD1. The length of the CDR3 is 15 residues. Looked up from germline, CDR1 is MNHEY and CDR2 is SMNVEV (reference sequence). Losses at the gene ends were 8 bases for V and 4 bases for J; bases not matched to a gene: 8. The CDR3 reads CASAPGQGWNQPQHF. DNA of the CDR3: TGTGCCAGCGCCCCGGGACAGGGGTGGAATCAGCCCCAGCATTTT.

This clonotype was recorded at least ten times. The V gene is TRBV5-6, the J gene TRBJ2-7, with D tentatively TRBD2 (6 bases). From germline, CDR1 is SGHDT and CDR2 YYEEEE. CDR3 size: 15 residues. The V end lost 3 bases, the J end lost 6 bases, and 19 bases lay between the germline ends. This chain's CDR3 is CASSWVGTGGGEQYF. Written as DNA, the CDR3 is TGTGCCAGCAGCTGGGTGGGGACTGGGGGAGGCGAGCAGTACTTC.

This chain joins TRBV3-1 and TRBJ2-3; 12 bases line up with TRBD2. From germline, CDR1 is LGHDT and CDR2 YNNKEL (reference sequence). The V segment lost 1 base and the J segment 6 bases; nucleotides outside the gene matches: 17. This CDR3 spans 20 amino acids. The CDR3 DNA reads TGTGCCAGCAGCCAAGGAGGCTCCGGGACTAGCGGGTACTTCGTTGATACGCAGTATTTT. Protein sequence: CASSQGGSGTSGYFVDTQYF.

The sample holds many counts of this clonotype. The chain uses TRBV18 and TRBJ1-4; D unclear. Per the germline V gene, CDR1 is KGHSH and CDR2 is LQKENI. This CDR3 is built from 15 residues. Trimming removed 4 bases from V and 8 bases from J, with 17 bases in between. This chain's CDR3 is CASSHGTQSGEKLFF. CDR3 in DNA: TGTGCCAGCTCACACGGAACGCAGAGTGGCGAAAAACTGTTTTTT.

On this clonotype: A much larger clone lies one base from this, so it may be a read error. This rearrangement joins TRBV6-5 to TRBJ1-1; D is unresolved. The V gene's germline CDR1 is MNHEY and CDR2 SVGAGI. The CDR3 is 14 residues long. Here the CDR3 DNA reads TGTGTCAGCAGTTATGTGGGAGATTTCACTGAAGCTTTCTTT. Translating it yields CVSSYVGDFTEAFF.

A note on this clonotype: An end of the junction differs from the germline gene, which may be a read error. This chain connects TRBV29-1 to TRBJ1-2, with a possible D match to TRBD1 (6 bases). The CDR3 consists of 15 residues. Germline assignment: CDR1 SQVTM and CDR2 ANQGSEA. CDR3 coding DNA: TGCAGCGTTGAAGACACCTCACAGGGATACTATGGCTGCACCTTC. It translates to CSVEDTSQGYYGCTF.

V gene TRBV27 combines with J gene TRBJ2-1, with TRBD2 matching 7 bases. This CDR3 region has 15 residues. Unmatched junction bases numbered 7, after V lost 4 bases and J lost 4 bases. The germline CDR1 and CDR2 sequences are MNHEY and SMNVEV (reference sequence). CDR3 sequence: CASSSTGLLYNEQFF. For the CDR3, the DNA is TGTGCCAGCAGTTCGACGGGACTACTATACAATGAGCAGTTCTTC.

In its sample, this clonotype was seen many times. The chain combines TRBV11-2 with TRBJ2-2, with TRBD2 identical over 12 bases. The CDR3 has 16 amino acids. CDR1 is SGHAT, CDR2 FQNNGV, per germline. V gave up 6 bases and J gave up 3 bases; unmatched junction bases: 5. The CDR3 DNA reads as TGTGCCAGCAGACGACTAGCGGGAGATCACACCGGGGAGCTGTTTTTT. The encoded protein is CASRRLAGDHTGELFF.

This clonotype appeared many times. The V and J genes are TRBV29-1 and TRBJ2-7; 9 nucleotides agree with TRBD1. Germline V gene lookup returns CDR1 SQVTM and CDR2 ANQGSEA. V shed 1 base, J shed 7 bases, and the junction held 11 bases outside the gene matches. The length of the CDR3 is 15 residues. The CDR3 spells CSVEVPGTGRREQYF. CDR3 bases: TGCAGCGTTGAAGTGCCCGGGACAGGGCGAAGGGAGCAGTACTTC.

This clonotype was observed many times. The rearrangement uses TRBV24-1 and TRBJ2-2; the D is unclear. The V end lost 7 bases, the J end lost 6 bases, and 5 bases lay between the germline ends. Germline V gene data show CDR1 as KGHDR and CDR2 as SFDVKD. The CDR3 loop spans 11 amino acids. DNA of the CDR3: TGTGCCACCAGCCTAGCCGGGGAGCTGTTTTTT. Its translation is CATSLAGELFF.

This clonotype has ten or more counts. This rearrangement joins TRBV3-1 to TRBJ2-1; possible D gene TRBD2, 6 bases. Per the germline V gene, CDR1 is LGHDT and CDR2 is YNNKEL (reference sequence). The CDR3 spans 15 residues. Deletions cut 1 base from V and 5 bases from J, with 12 bases between. In DNA form, the CDR3 reads TGTGCCAGCAGCCAAGGGAGCGGGCGCGACAATGAGCAGTTCTTC. Its protein product is CASSQGSGRDNEQFF.

The rearrangement uses TRBV6-1 and TRBJ1-3; D is undetermined. Per germline, CDR1 MNHNS and CDR2 SASEGT. The CDR3 runs to 16 residues. V gave up 6 bases and J gave up 0 bases, with 15 bases separating them. CDR3 coding DNA: TGTGCCAGCAGAAGAGGCCATCCCCGCTCTGGAAACACCATATATTTT. Translation: CASRRGHPRSGNTIYF.

This clonotype was detected a few times. The J gene is TRBJ1-4, the V gene TRBV2; the match to TRBD1 covers 7 bases. This CDR3 contains 15 residues. The germline CDR1 and CDR2 sequences are SNHLY and FYNNEI. V lost 5 bases to trimming and J lost 3 bases; unmatched junction nucleotides: 6. The CDR3 coding sequence is TGTGCCAGCAGTTTACAGGGGTATTCTAATGAAAAACTGTTTTTT. Its translation: CASSLQGYSNEKLFF.

V is TRBV5-1 and J is TRBJ2-7; 8 bases are shared with TRBD1. Germline V gene data show CDR1 as SGHRS and CDR2 as YFSETQ. This CDR3 region has 16 residues. Trimming took 1 base from V and 6 from J; bases not matched to a gene: 12. The DNA for the CDR3 is TGCGCCAGCAGCTTGTACCTTTCGGCAGGGGGCGCCGAGCAGTACTTC. The encoded protein is CASSLYLSAGGAEQYF.

This clonotype was seen ten or more times. The chain carries TRBV10-3 and TRBJ2-1; 10 nucleotides line up with TRBD2. There are 17 residues in the CDR3. V lost 0 bases, J lost 7 bases, and 9 bases stayed unmatched. CDR1 and CDR2 from the germline V gene are ENHRY and SYGVKD. CDR3 loop: CAISESRGPSGSNEQFF. The CDR3 nucleotides are TGTGCCATCAGTGAGTCCAGGGGGCCTAGCGGGAGTAATGAGCAGTTCTTC.